The 2 T cell receptor beta chains below all came from one sample that was sequenced in a study of identical twins. TCRdb re-called the 5' RACE reads through MiXCR, storing one row per CDR3 protein. The table shows about 890,000 distinct CDR3 sequences, with 9% to 15% occurring only once. The same data also contributed to another study, on yellow fever vaccine responses in identical twins.

Material: PBMCs. The receptors were sampled from a woman aged 18-35 years in good health.

This clonotype has ten or more counts. V gene TRBV4-1 combines with J gene TRBJ1-2; no reliable D call. V lost 0 bases to trimming and J lost 5 bases, with 19 bases between them. Germline loops: CDR1 MGHRA, CDR2 YSYEKL. This CDR3 comprises 17 residues. The CDR3 here is CASSQDRRLGIPYGYTF. In DNA, the CDR3 is TGCGCCAGCAGCCAAGATAGGAGGCTGGGGATACCATATGGCTACACCTTC.

A few counts support this clonotype. The rearrangement uses TRBV5-1 and TRBJ2-6; no clear D gene. V was pared by 10 bases and J by 0 bases, with 11 bases between. Germline lookup yields CDR1 SGHRS and CDR2 YFSETQ. The CDR3 contains 14 residues. The CDR3 bases are TGCGCCTCCAACTCTGTCTCTGGGGCCAACGTCCTGACTTTC. It encodes CASNSVSGANVLTF.